The next 7 T cell receptor beta chains were all read from a single sample in a study of T-cell memory formation after mild COVID-19. From the 5' RACE reads, TCRdb called clonotypes with MiXCR, one entry per CDR3 protein. Found here are 300,000 to 350,000 distinct CDR3 sequences, about 13% of them singletons; the top ten hold 20% to 25%. Sequencing was performed on PBMCs or a T cell subset sorted from them (not recorded which). The receptors stem from a young man who had mild COVID-19 (a few samples of this study predate the infection). Cell type and time point are not known.

Here the CDR3 reads CASSLRTGGIGELFF. The CDR3, as DNA: TGTGCCAGCTCACTCAGGACAGGGGGCATCGGGGAGCTGTTTTTT. The chain combines TRBV18 with TRBJ2-2; TRBD1 agrees at 11 bases. From germline, CDR1 is KGHSH and CDR2 LQKENI. CDR3 length: 15 residues. Trimming took 4 bases from V and 7 from J; bases not matched to a gene: 5.

The V and J genes are TRBV6-2 or TRBV6-3 and TRBJ1-5, with unresolved D. V was pared by 2 bases and J by 9 bases, with 17 bases between. CDR3 length: 15 residues. Germline loops: CDR1 MNHEY, CDR2 SVGEGT. In DNA form, the CDR3 reads TGTGCCAGCAGTTACCCGACCTTTCCCCCGAGGCCCCAGCATTTT. Encoded protein: CASSYPTFPPRPQHF.

The chain links TRBV5-5 to TRBJ2-7; D is possibly TRBD2 (5 bases). Germline V gene lookup returns CDR1 SGHKS and CDR2 YYEKEE (reference sequence). The V end was cut by 0 bases, the J end by 7 bases, with 11 bases between. CDR3 length equals 13 residues. The CDR3 loop is CASSLGTSGEQYV. The CDR3 region has the DNA TGTGCCAGCAGCTTGGGGACCTCGGGGGAGCAGTACGTC.

This clonotype has just a few counts. The V and J genes are TRBV7-2 and TRBJ2-5, with D possibly being TRBD2 (5 bases). Trimming took off 1 base at V and 5 bases at J, with 11 bases between the two ends. This CDR3 is built from 14 residues. Germline V gives CDR1 SGHTA, CDR2 FQGNSA. Written as DNA, the CDR3 is TGTGCCAGCAGCTTAGGAGGGAATGCGGAGACCCAGTACTTC. Amino acid sequence: CASSLGGNAETQYF.

This rearrangement joins TRBV5-1 to TRBJ1-1, with 9 bases identical to TRBD1. J lost 10 bases, V lost 0 bases, and 7 bases had no gene match. The CDR3 has 14 amino acids. Looked up from germline, CDR1 is SGHRS and CDR2 is YFSETQ. As DNA, the CDR3 is TGCGCCAGCAGCTTGGCGGGACAGGGAACAGGAGCTTTCTTT. Protein product: CASSLAGQGTGAFF.

In the case of this clonotype: A much larger clone lies a single base off, so this may be a read error. This chain joins TRBV9 and TRBJ2-3; D is ambiguous. The CDR3 has 13 residues. The V gene lost 3 bases and the J gene lost 0 bases, with 5 bases spanning the gap. Per the germline V gene, CDR1 is SGDLS and CDR2 is YYNGEE. In DNA, the CDR3 is TGTGCCAGCAGCGCGGCTAGCACAGATACGCAGTATTTT. Its translation: CASSAASTDTQYF.

In its sample, this clonotype was seen many times. The CDR3 bases are TGCAGCGTTGAAGAGCGGGGGGTCTACGAGCAGTACTTC. Residues: CSVEERGVYEQYF. V usage is TRBV29-1 and J usage is TRBJ2-7; TRBD2 aligns across 8 bases. Germline CDR1 SQVTM, CDR2 ANQGSEA. After removal of 0 bases from V and 3 bases from J, the junction contained 1 base not matched to a gene. The CDR3 is 13 amino acids.